The present T cell receptor beta chain was sequenced within a study of T cell responses to AZD1222 COVID-19 vaccine. In regard to this clone: Its specificity is not known. The junction and the germline gene differ at one end; a read error may be behind it.

Profiled with immunoSEQ multiplex PCR; TCRdb holds only in-frame clones, not every one. This table holds roughly 110,000 clones, around nine tenths found once. Study observations and caveats: Unmutated variant regions are reportedly targeted by nearly half of spike-specific TCRs. Donors were largely white British and mainly female; clonal diversity was possibly underestimated.

The germline gives CDR1 SGHAT, CDR2 FQNNGV. CDR3 size: 14 residues. The sample in question was peripheral blood, obtained 28 days after the second AZD1222 dose. V usage is TRBV11-2 and J usage is TRBJ2-5; 12 bases are shared with TRBD2. The clonotype comes from an adult who received the AZD1222 COVID-19 vaccine. CDR3 nucleotide sequence: TGTGCCAGCAATCTAGCGGGGGGGCAAGGGACCCAGTACTTC. Amino acid sequence: CASNLAGGQGTQYF.